Described below is a single T cell receptor beta chain sequence and its context. Its specificity is not known. It was healthy bone marrow donors who served as donors. V gave up 6 bases and J gave up 5 bases, with 15 bases separating them. The V gene's germline CDR1 is SGHDT and CDR2 YYEEEE. The CDR3 contains 15 residues. The sample is drawn from a study of cytomegalovirus exposure and HLA in healthy donors. 60 Vbeta and 13 Jbeta primers were used in PCR. Here immunoSEQ multiplex PCR was the method, and the copy in TCRdb shows in-frame clones only, minus some. Altogether under 200,000 clones are present, roughly 79% being singletons, with the ten largest covering 7.4%. Study results and caveats: In a later analysis, an Asian-associated ancestry cluster reportedly showed fewer N-insertions than the approximately 700-donor mean. Several V segments, TRBV6-2 and TRBV6-3 among them, could not be told apart and were dropped.

This receptor was identified in a male donor in good health and CMV-seropositive. The rearrangement uses TRBV5-6 and TRBJ1-6; D may be TRBD1 (6 bases). What was sequenced was PBMCs. For the CDR3, the DNA is TGTGCCAGCACGCACGGGACACTGAATAATTCACCCCTCCACTTT. Translated: CASTHGTLNNSPLHF.